This is a list of T cell receptor beta chains from one sample in a study of shared clonotypes between healthy human individuals. Sequencing was performed with immunoSEQ multiplex PCR; in TCRdb, only in-frame clones are kept and a portion is missing. The data contain 600,000 to 800,000 clones, 72% of them singletons. Material: memory CD4+ T cells sorted from blood. The receptors stem from a woman under 40 in good health. Each CDR3 is given with its conserved first and last residue. Each record gives: CDR3 DNA, CDR3 protein, J gene, D gene, V gene, clone size. D genes are given only for firm matches. Clone size is stated in some rows and not others, as once, few, many or a class when expanded.

CDR3nt: TGCGCCAGCAGCTTGGCCGGGATAACCTACGAGCAGTACTTC
CDR3aa: CASSLAGITYEQYF
j_gene: TRBJ2-7
d_gene: .
v_gene: TRBV5-1
abundance: .

CDR3nt: TGTGCCAGCAGTGTCCGCGGGGAGGCGGGGGAGCAGTTCTTC
CDR3aa: CASSVRGEAGEQFF
j_gene: TRBJ2-1
d_gene: .
v_gene: TRBV6-4
abundance: few

CDR3nt: TGTGCCAGCAGCTTGGATGACAGGGGGACAGGAAACACCATATATTTT
CDR3aa: CASSLDDRGTGNTIYF
j_gene: TRBJ1-3
d_gene: TRBD1
v_gene: TRBV5-4
abundance: .

CDR3nt: TGTGCCAGCAGTGACCCCGGAAGGGGCAATCAGCCCCAGCATTTT
CDR3aa: CASSDPGRGNQPQHF
j_gene: TRBJ1-5
d_gene: .
v_gene: TRBV5-8
abundance: .

CDR3nt: TGTGCCAGCAGCATAGGGACTAGCGGGGGAGGCTCCTACGAGCAGTACTTC
CDR3aa: CASSIGTSGGGSYEQYF
j_gene: TRBJ2-7
d_gene: TRBD2
v_gene: TRBV11-2
abundance: .

CDR3nt: TGTGCCAGCAGCGAGGGGAGGCGGGATAGCACAGATACGCAGTATTTT
CDR3aa: CASSEGRRDSTDTQYF
j_gene: TRBJ2-3
d_gene: .
v_gene: TRBV9
abundance: few

CDR3nt: TGCGCCAGCATTTTTGTAGGCAGCGGAGCAAAAGAGACCCAGTACTTC
CDR3aa: CASIFVGSGAKETQYF
j_gene: TRBJ2-5
d_gene: .
v_gene: TRBV5-1
abundance: .

CDR3nt: TGTGCCAGTAGCCCCAGTCAAGTCTACGAGCAGTACTTC
CDR3aa: CASSPSQVYEQYF
j_gene: TRBJ2-7
d_gene: .
v_gene: TRBV19
abundance: .

CDR3nt: TGTGCCAGTAGTATTTTTGCAGGGTTTCTCTATGAGCAGTTCTTC
CDR3aa: CASSIFAGFLYEQFF
j_gene: TRBJ2-1
d_gene: .
v_gene: TRBV19
abundance: .

CDR3nt: TGCAGCGCCGGGACTAGGGATACGCAGTATTTT
CDR3aa: CSAGTRDTQYF
j_gene: TRBJ2-3
d_gene: TRBD2
v_gene: TRBV29-1
abundance: .